Below are 31 T cell receptor beta chains sequenced from a single sample in a study of beta chain features in type 1 diabetes. Study observations and caveats: There was a moderate but significant shortening of TCRB CDR3s in all four CD4+ subsets of Type 1 diabetes patients.

All of the isolated RNA was reverse transcribed, so expressed TCRB transcripts were sequenced. Using immunoSEQ multiplex PCR, the repertoire was profiled, and TCRdb retains in-frame clones only, with some absent. In the table there are 350,000 to 400,000 clones, approximately 12% of which are singletons. Their antigen targets remain unknown. Source material: naive CD4+ T cells from blood. The source of these receptors is a woman under 30 with type 1 diabetes.

The count of this clone is one. The chain uses TRBV7-9 and TRBJ1-3; the D gene is possibly TRBD1 (6 bases). In germline, CDR1 is SEHNR, CDR2 FQNEAQ (reference sequence). This CDR3 contains 15 residues. Deletions cut 5 bases from V and 1 base from J, with 12 bases between. The CDR3 loop reads CASSPQGTSGNTIYF. The CDR3 nucleotides are TGTGCCAGCAGCCCCCAGGGGACATCTGGAAACACCATATATTTT.

The sample holds a few counts of this clone. This CDR3 reads CASRIGLAGDHEQYF. The CDR3, as DNA: TGTGCCAGCAGAATAGGACTAGCGGGAGACCACGAGCAGTACTTC. The V call is TRBV21-1, the J call TRBJ2-7; TRBD2 is the table's D call, not checked against the DNA. TRBV21-1 is described as a pseudogene. There are 15 residues in the CDR3.

This clone has more than one count but fewer than ten. V and J are TRBV2 and TRBJ1-2; D gene unclear. V lost 4 bases and J lost 5, with 8 bases in between. This CDR3 region has 12 residues. Germline CDR1 is SNHLY and CDR2 is FYNNEI. The CDR3 coding sequence is TGTGCCAGCAGTGTGTCGGGTTATGGCTACACCTTC. Translated: CASSVSGYGYTF.

This clone turned up a few times. Here the CDR3 DNA reads TGTGCCAGCAGCAACCTCGGGGCAGGGGGAGTCTACGAGCAGTACTTC. Translated, it gives CASSNLGAGGVYEQYF. This rearrangement joins TRBV14 to TRBJ2-7; 7 bases map to TRBD1. CDR3 length: 16 residues. Germline CDR1 is SGHDN and CDR2 is FVKESK. V lost 5 bases to trimming and J lost 3 bases; unmatched junction nucleotides: 13.

This clone was seen a handful of times. CDR3 nucleotides: TGTGCCTGGGACAGGGGGGATCAGCCCCAGCATTTT. Its protein product is CAWDRGDQPQHF. V usage is TRBV30 and J usage is TRBJ1-5, with 9 bases that match TRBD1. The trim removed 5 bases at V and 5 bases at J, leaving 1 base unmatched. CDR3 size: 12 residues. The germline CDR1 and CDR2 sequences are GTSNPN and SVGIG (reference sequence).

This clone was seen only a few times. Here the CDR3 DNA reads TGCAGTGCCGGACTAGGCGCCGGCAATGAGCAGTTCTTC. It is translated as CSAGLGAGNEQFF. V gene TRBV29-1 combines with J gene TRBJ2-1; 7 bases align to TRBD2. Germline V CDR1 and CDR2: SQVTM, ANQGSEA. The CDR3 runs to 13 residues.

Only a few counts were recorded for this clone. The CDR3 DNA sequence: TGTGCCAGCAGCTTAGCGATTGCGGGGGCGGGCGAGCAGTACTTC. Amino acid sequence: CASSLAIAGAGEQYF. The rearrangement joins TRBV7-2 to TRBJ2-7, with D perhaps TRBD2 (7 bases). This CDR3 is built from 15 residues. V lost 0 bases and J 6 bases, leaving 15 bases between the germline ends. CDR1 SGHTA and CDR2 FQGNSA come from the germline V gene. The variable domain in full, completed from reference TRBV7-2 and TRBJ2-7, reads GAGVSQSPSNKVTEKGKDVELRCDPISGHTALYWYRQSLGQGLEFLIYFQGNSAPDKSGLPSDRFSAERTGGSVSTLTIQRTQQEDSAVYLCASSLAIAGAGEQYFGPGTRLTVT.

The rearrangement links TRBV7-2 to TRBJ2-5; 13 bases agree with TRBD2. The junction had 7 bases not matched to a gene; V was cut back by 6 bases and J by 0 bases. Germline lookup yields CDR1 SGHTA and CDR2 FQGNSA. The CDR3 consists of 17 residues. The CDR3 protein is CASRGLAGVKYQETQYF. As DNA, the CDR3 is TGTGCCAGCAGAGGACTAGCGGGGGTTAAGTACCAAGAGACCCAGTACTTC.

This chain joins TRBV28 and TRBJ1-1; TRBD1 aligns across 7 bases. The trim removed 2 bases at V and 6 bases at J, leaving 3 bases unmatched. There are 13 residues in the CDR3. Germline CDR1 MDHEN, CDR2 SYDVKM. CDR3 amino acids: CASSLGQEPEAFF. The DNA of the CDR3 is TGTGCCAGCAGTTTAGGACAGGAGCCTGAAGCTTTCTTT.

This clone was counted only a few times. V gene TRBV28 combines with J gene TRBJ2-7; 8 bases agree with TRBD2. The CDR3 is 15 amino acids. The germline gives CDR1 MDHEN, CDR2 SYDVKM. The junction had 10 bases not matched to a gene; V was cut back by 5 bases and J by 4 bases. The CDR3 nucleotides are TGTGCCAGCAGTGGTCCGGGAGGGCCGGGGTACGAGCAGTACTTC. Encoded protein: CASSGPGGPGYEQYF.

This clone was counted only a few times. This chain joins TRBV5-4 and TRBJ2-1; D is unclear. The V and J ends lost 2 bases and 1 base respectively, with 7 bases between them. Germline V CDR1 and CDR2: SGHNT, YYREEE (reference sequence). This CDR3 contains 14 residues. The CDR3 DNA is TGTGCCAGCAGCTTTGGCAATTCCTACAATGAGCAGTTCTTC. This translates into CASSFGNSYNEQFF.

This clone was seen a handful of times. The V call is TRBV6-5, the J call TRBJ1-2, with D perhaps matching TRBD1 (6 bases). CDR3 length equals 14 residues. CDR1 and CDR2 from the germline V gene are MNHEY and SVGAGI. Trimming cost V 6 bases and J 8 bases, with 19 bases left between them. The CDR3 DNA reads TGTGCCAGCAGCCCCACAGGGTCCCTTTCGGGCTACACCTTC. Its translation: CASSPTGSLSGYTF.

This clone was seen a few times. J is TRBJ1-1 and V is TRBV7-9, with D unclear. Looked up from germline, CDR1 is SEHNR and CDR2 is FQNEAQ (reference sequence). The germline V and J ends were trimmed by 2 bases and 7 bases, with 17 bases remaining between them. The CDR3 totals 15 residues. The CDR3 DNA reads as TGTGCCAGCAGCTTACGAACGGGAGGGCGGATTGAAGCTTTCTTT. Translating it yields CASSLRTGGRIEAFF.

The rearrangement joins TRBV7-2 to TRBJ2-2; TRBD1 matches 7 bases. In germline, CDR1 is SGHTA, CDR2 FQGNSA. This CDR3 is 16 amino acids long. V was clipped by 1 base and J by 7 bases; unmatched bases: 9. This CDR3 is CASSLVPGQVLGELFF. The CDR3 region has the DNA TGTGCCAGCAGCTTAGTCCCCGGACAGGTGCTCGGGGAGCTGTTTTTT.

The chain is built from TRBV30 and TRBJ2-3, with D unresolved. CDR1 is GTSNPN and CDR2 is SVGIG in the germline V gene (reference sequence). The CDR3 covers 15 residues. The V end lost 2 bases, the J end lost 1 base, and 13 bases lay between the germline ends. The CDR3 region is CAWSTDLWGTDTQYF. DNA for the CDR3: TGTGCCTGGAGTACTGACTTGTGGGGCACAGATACGCAGTATTTT.

This chain links TRBV20-1 with TRBJ2-7, with no clear D. Trimming took off 3 bases at V and 5 bases at J, with 5 bases between the two ends. The CDR3 is made up of 10 amino acids. Germline-derived CDR1 and CDR2 are DFQATT and SNEGSKA (reference sequence). For the CDR3, the DNA is TGCAGTGCTAGGAGAGACGAGCAGTACTTC. It specifies CSARRDEQYF.

This clone was counted only a few times. This chain links TRBV7-8 with TRBJ1-1; tentative D call: TRBD1 (6 bases). Per the germline V gene, CDR1 is SGHVS and CDR2 is FQNEAQ. The CDR3 totals 18 residues. Trimming left V 3 bases short and J 3 bases short, with 23 bases between. This CDR3 reads CASSFHRARVKKDTEAFF. The CDR3 nucleotides read TGTGCCAGCAGCTTCCACAGGGCCCGGGTAAAAAAAGACACTGAAGCTTTCTTT.

CDR3 sequence (DNA): TGTGCCAGCAGTTACTCCCGGTACCAAGAGACCCAGTACTTC. This codes for CASSYSRYQETQYF. The rearrangement joins TRBV6-6 to TRBJ2-5; D gene ambiguous. The ends were cut back, 0 bases at V and 0 bases at J, with 5 bases in the middle. The CDR3 covers 14 residues. Germline V lookup: CDR1 MNHNY, CDR2 SVGAGI (reference sequence).

Remarks on this clone: Different DNA sequences within this sample yield the same CDR3. This chain links TRBV5-4 with TRBJ2-5; weak D call: TRBD1 (6 bases). Germline V gene sequence: CDR1 SGHNT, CDR2 YYREEE (reference sequence). The CDR3 runs to 14 residues. Trimming stripped 0 bases from V and 4 bases from J, with 10 bases between. CDR3 bases: TGTGCCAGCAGCTTGGGCAGGGGTTCAGAGACCCAGTACTTC. Translated: CASSLGRGSETQYF.

This clone was found a few times. Other DNA sequences within the sample encode an identical CDR3. The chain uses TRBV18 and TRBJ2-7, with unresolved D. V was clipped by 2 bases and J by 3 bases, with 5 bases between them. This CDR3 contains 12 residues. The germline V gene encodes CDR1 KGHSH and CDR2 LQKENI. The CDR3 region is CASSPSSYEQYF. In DNA form, the CDR3 reads TGTGCCAGCTCACCAAGTAGCTACGAGCAGTACTTC. Drawing the rest from reference TRBV18 and TRBJ2-7, the complete variable domain is NAGVMQNPRHLVRRRGQEARLRCSPMKGHSHVYWYRQLPEEGLKFMVYLQKENIIDESGMPKERFSAEFPKEGPSILRIQQVVRGDSAAYFCASSPSSYEQYFGPGTRLTVT.

This sequence joins TRBV7-9 and TRBJ1-1; D gene unclear. Trimming shortened V by 0 bases and J by 0 bases, and 8 bases separated the two germline ends. CDR1 is SEHNR and CDR2 is FQNEAQ in the germline V gene (reference sequence). This CDR3 has 15 amino acids. This CDR3 reads CASSLALAVNTEAFF. CDR3 sequence (DNA): TGTGCCAGCAGCTTAGCGCTGGCGGTGAACACTGAAGCTTTCTTT.

A few counts support this clone. This chain uses TRBV7-8 with TRBJ2-7, with 10 bases lining up with TRBD2. Trimming removed 5 bases from V and 2 bases from J; junction bases left unmatched: 9. The CDR3 totals 16 residues. Germline CDR1 reads SGHVS; CDR2 reads FQNEAQ. CDR3 DNA sequence: TGTGCCAGCAGCACCGCCCGACTAGCGGGTACCTACGAGCAGTACTTC. Translated: CASSTARLAGTYEQYF.

Only a few counts were recorded for this clone. DNA of the CDR3: TGCGCCAGCCGCGAGGACGATAGCGGGATCTGGGAGCTGTTTTTT. This gives the protein CASREDDSGIWELFF. This chain links TRBV5-1 with TRBJ2-2, with 8 bases that match TRBD2. The V segment lost 7 bases and the J segment 9 bases; nucleotides outside the gene matches: 14. CDR3 length: 15 residues. Germline V gene lookup returns CDR1 SGHRS and CDR2 YFSETQ.

V gene TRBV15 combines with J gene TRBJ2-7; TRBD1 matches at 9 bases. CDR1 and CDR2 from the germline V gene are LNHNV and YYDKDF (reference sequence). This CDR3 has 14 amino acids. V shed 9 bases and J 10 bases; nucleotides not matched to a gene: 16. CDR3 loop: CATGPGQGYPYQYF. In DNA form, the CDR3 reads TGTGCCACAGGGCCGGGACAGGGCTACCCTTACCAGTACTTC.

This clone was observed a handful of times. The chain recombines TRBV29-1 with TRBJ2-7; 7 bases are a match to TRBD1. V trimming: 4 bases; J trimming: 3 bases; junction bases outside the gene matches: 3. Germline-derived CDR1 and CDR2 are SQVTM and ANQGSEA. This CDR3 region has 12 residues. The CDR3 spells CSVGRGRYEQYF. As DNA, the CDR3 is TGCAGCGTTGGAAGGGGGCGCTACGAGCAGTACTTC.

The rearrangement uses TRBV14 and TRBJ2-3; 8 nucleotides agree with TRBD2. Trimming took 1 base from V and 1 from J; bases not matched to a gene: 4. The germline gives CDR1 SGHDN, CDR2 FVKESK. The CDR3 has 16 amino acids. Here the CDR3 reads CASSQGPAGGTDTQYF. Written as DNA, the CDR3 is TGTGCCAGCAGCCAAGGGCCAGCGGGGGGCACAGATACGCAGTATTTT.

V usage is TRBV5-1 and J usage is TRBJ2-5; D might be TRBD2 (7 bases). The germline gives CDR1 SGHRS, CDR2 YFSETQ. With 6 bases removed from V and 5 bases from J, the gap between germline ends came to 17 bases. This CDR3 is built from 14 residues. The CDR3 DNA sequence: TGCGCCAGCAACATGGGCGGGGGCGCCGAGACCCAGTACTTC. Translating it yields CASNMGGGAETQYF.

The chain uses TRBV5-1 and TRBJ2-2; D is possibly TRBD1 (5 bases). Germline CDR1 reads SGHRS; CDR2 reads YFSETQ. The length of the CDR3 is 16 residues. V was trimmed by 0 bases and J by 2 bases, leaving 11 bases between them. The chain's CDR3 is CASSLGQNLNTGELFF. CDR3 nucleotide sequence: TGCGCCAGCAGCTTGGGACAGAACCTAAACACCGGGGAGCTGTTTTTT.

This sequence joins TRBV4-3 and TRBJ1-6; 8 bases fit TRBD1. Trimming cost V 8 bases and J 10 bases; bases outside gene matches: 7. The CDR3 covers 13 residues. CDR1 and CDR2 (germline): LGHNA, YSLEER. DNA for the CDR3: TGCGCCAGCGGACAGGGAAAGCGCTCACCCCTCCACTTT. This sequence encodes CASGQGKRSPLHF.

The V gene is TRBV28, the J gene TRBJ2-3; 7 bases match TRBD2. Germline CDR1 is MDHEN and CDR2 is SYDVKM. The J segment lost 4 bases and the V segment lost 5 bases, leaving 6 bases of the junction unmatched. The CDR3 consists of 14 residues. The CDR3 DNA is TGTGCCAGCAGTGCAGGGACTAACGCAGATACGCAGTATTTT. Translated, it gives CASSAGTNADTQYF.

This clone was observed a handful of times. The chain recombines TRBV12-5 with TRBJ1-2; the match to TRBD1 covers 9 bases. Germline values: CDR1 LGHNT, CDR2 FRNRAP. The trim removed 5 bases at V and 7 bases at J, leaving 5 bases unmatched. There are 13 residues in the CDR3. Here the CDR3 reads CASGPDRGFGYTF. The CDR3 DNA reads as TGTGCTAGTGGTCCGGACAGGGGTTTTGGCTACACCTTC. Variable domain in full (rest from reference TRBV12-5 and TRBJ1-2): DARVTQTPRHKVTEMGQEVTMRCQPILGHNTVFWYRQTMMQGLELLAYFRNRAPLDDSGMPKDRFSAEMPDATLATLKIQPSEPRDSAVYFCASGPDRGFGYTFGSGTRLTVV.